These 30 T cell receptor beta chains were all obtained from the same sample, sequenced in a study of T cell changes during pregnancy in multiple sclerosis. Sequenced by immunoSEQ multiplex PCR; TCRdb stores in-frame clones only, minus some. This sample has about 68,000 clones, with about 90% found just once. Sequences were derived from peripheral blood, sampled in the second trimester of pregnancy. Every receptor here comes from a female donor with multiple sclerosis, enrolled in a pregnancy study.

The V and J genes are TRBV5-1 and TRBJ1-4; a weak D match, TRBD1 (5 bases). Germline CDR1 and CDR2: SGHRS and YFSETQ. Trimming took 5 bases from V and 0 from J, leaving 14 bases between them. The CDR3 runs to 16 residues. The CDR3 protein is CASRPGRVPTNEKLFF. DNA of the CDR3: TGCGCCAGCAGGCCAGGGAGGGTCCCAACTAATGAAAAACTGTTTTTT. Full variable domain (outside the CDR3, taken from reference TRBV5-1 and TRBJ1-4): KAGVTQTPRYLIKTRGQQVTLSCSPISGHRSVSWYQQTPGQGLQFLFEYFSETQRNKGNFPGRFSGRQFSNSRSEMNVSTLELGDSALYLCASRPGRVPTNEKLFFGSGTQLSVL.

The J gene is TRBJ2-5, the V gene TRBV7-2, with D unclear. V was cut by 2 bases and J by 5 bases, with 6 bases left in between. Germline CDR1 is SGHTA and CDR2 is FQGNSA. The CDR3 spans 12 residues. The CDR3 reads CASSLPVETQYF. The CDR3, as DNA: TGTGCCAGCAGCTTACCGGTGGAGACCCAGTACTTC.

This rearrangement joins TRBV9 to TRBJ2-7; maybe TRBD1 (5 bases). This CDR3 is 14 amino acids long. Germline loops: CDR1 SGDLS, CDR2 YYNGEE. Trimming pared 3 bases from V and 0 bases from J, leaving 10 bases between. The CDR3 sequence: CASSAYRSSYEQYF. The CDR3 DNA reads TGTGCCAGCAGCGCTTACAGGAGCTCCTACGAGCAGTACTTC.

The V and J genes are TRBV9 and TRBJ1-5; 7 bases fit TRBD1. The CDR3 covers 14 residues. V lost 3 bases and J lost 7; bases outside the gene matches: 7. CDR1 SGDLS and CDR2 YYNGEE come from the germline V gene. The CDR3 loop reads CASSEGGGGQPQHF. CDR3 bases: TGTGCCAGCAGCGAAGGAGGGGGCGGGCAGCCCCAGCATTTT. Drawing the rest from reference TRBV9 and TRBJ1-5, the complete variable domain is DSGVTQTPKHLITATGQRVTLRCSPRSGDLSVYWYQQSLDQGLQFLIQYYNGEERAKGNILERFSAQQFPDLHSELNLSSLELGDSALYFCASSEGGGGQPQHFGDGTRLSIL.

This chain connects TRBV7-2 to TRBJ2-3; 8 nucleotides agree with TRBD2. V shed 5 bases and J 2 bases; nucleotides not matched to a gene: 9. The CDR3 length is 16 residues. Per germline, CDR1 SGHTA and CDR2 FQGNSA. CDR3: CASSDPRRGATDTQYF. As DNA, the CDR3 is TGTGCCAGCAGCGACCCGCGGCGGGGGGCCACAGATACGCAGTATTTT.

This chain links TRBV7-2 with TRBJ2-3; 7 bases map to TRBD2. J was trimmed by 0 bases and V by 5 bases; bases with no gene match: 8. CDR1 is SGHTA, CDR2 FQGNSA, per germline. This CDR3 region has 16 residues. CDR3 in amino acids: CASSTALRGSTDTQYF. CDR3 nucleotide sequence: TGTGCCAGCAGCACCGCCCTGCGGGGGAGCACAGATACGCAGTATTTT.

The DNA for the CDR3 is TGTGCCAGCAGTTCAGCGGGGGGACAAGAGACCCAGTACTTC. Encoded protein: CASSSAGGQETQYF. The V gene is TRBV27, the J gene TRBJ2-5; 9 positions match TRBD2. The V and J ends lost 4 bases and 2 bases, in that order; junction bases with no gene match: 2. There are 14 residues in the CDR3. Germline V gene lookup returns CDR1 MNHEY and CDR2 SMNVEV (reference sequence).

The rearrangement links TRBV6-5 to TRBJ1-2, with unresolved D. The length of the CDR3 is 14 residues. Per germline, CDR1 MNHEY and CDR2 SVGAGI. V was pared by 0 bases and J by 7 bases, with 12 bases between. CDR3 DNA sequence: TGTGCCAGCAGTTACTCGTCGTTCGGTGGTGGCTACACCTTC. Translating gives CASSYSSFGGGYTF.

This chain joins TRBV10-3 and TRBJ2-3; 10 bases line up with TRBD2. With V trimmed by 6 bases and J by 4 bases, 4 bases remained unmatched. CDR3 length: 14 amino acids. The germline V gene encodes CDR1 ENHRY and CDR2 SYGVKD. The chain's CDR3 is CAISPAGGADTQYF. As DNA, the CDR3 is TGTGCCATCAGCCCAGCGGGGGGGGCAGATACGCAGTATTTT.

This chain connects TRBV5-1 to TRBJ1-1; tentative D call: TRBD1 (6 bases). The CDR3 extends over 15 amino acids. Looked up from germline, CDR1 is SGHRS and CDR2 is YFSETQ. Trimming stripped 6 bases from V and 0 bases from J, with 15 bases between. This CDR3 reads CASTQGPAMNTEAFF. As DNA, the CDR3 is TGCGCCAGCACCCAGGGGCCGGCTATGAACACTGAAGCTTTCTTT.

The chain is built from TRBV9 and TRBJ1-6; maybe TRBD1 (5 bases). CDR3 length: 16 residues. Trimming removed 1 base at V and 10 bases at J, with 18 bases between. Per germline, CDR1 SGDLS and CDR2 YYNGEE. The CDR3, as DNA: TGTGCCAGCAGCGTAAAGACAGTAGGGAGGAGGTCACCCCTCCACTTT. Encoded protein: CASSVKTVGRRSPLHF.

The chain uses TRBV4-1 and TRBJ1-1, with a weak D call TRBD1 (6 bases). The ends were cut back, 1 base at V and 8 bases at J, with 20 bases in the middle. Germline V CDR1 and CDR2: MGHRA, YSYEKL. The CDR3 sequence is 16 residues long. CDR3 loop: CASSQASLGHAGEAFF. The CDR3, as DNA: TGCGCCAGCAGCCAAGCGAGTTTGGGACACGCTGGGGAAGCTTTCTTT.

CDR3 DNA sequence: TGTGCCAGCAGTGAAGCGCTCGGACAACGTTTCTCTGGGGCCAACGTCCTGACTTTC. Its translation: CASSEALGQRFSGANVLTF. The rearrangement links TRBV6-1 to TRBJ2-6; weak D call: TRBD1 (5 bases). Between the trimmed V and J ends, which lost 0 bases and 0 bases, there was a span of 15 bases. This CDR3 region has 19 residues. From germline, CDR1 is MNHNS and CDR2 SASEGT.

The chain employs TRBV27 and TRBJ1-2; maybe TRBD1 (5 bases). This CDR3 spans 11 amino acids. Germline V gene data show CDR1 as MNHEY and CDR2 as SMNVEV (reference sequence). Trimming removed 5 bases at V and 7 bases at J, with 8 bases between. CDR3: CASSEGLGYTF. The CDR3 DNA is TGTGCCAGCAGTGAGGGACTTGGCTACACCTTC.

This clone was counted once. The gene calls are TRBV9 and TRBJ2-3, with 10 bases matching TRBD1. The V gene's germline CDR1 is SGDLS and CDR2 YYNGEE. The ends lost 6 bases at V and 3 bases at J; junction bases unmatched: 4. There are 14 residues in the CDR3. The CDR3 region is CASTRQGATDTQYF. The CDR3 DNA sequence: TGTGCCAGCACCAGACAGGGGGCGACAGATACGCAGTATTTT.

This chain links TRBV11-2 with TRBJ1-1; D is unclear. Germline lookup yields CDR1 SGHAT and CDR2 FQNNGV. Trimming shortened V by 1 base and J by 5 bases, and 17 bases separated the two germline ends. This CDR3 spans 16 amino acids. The CDR3 reads CASSLGLIGKRTEAFF. CDR3 DNA sequence: TGTGCCAGCAGCTTAGGTCTGATCGGGAAAAGGACTGAAGCTTTCTTT.

V usage is TRBV15 and J usage is TRBJ1-1; 9 bases align to TRBD1. CDR1 LNHNV and CDR2 YYDKDF come from the germline V gene (reference sequence). V was clipped by 4 bases and J by 5 bases; unmatched bases: 11. The CDR3 runs 16 residues. CDR3 sequence: CATSTRTGAGRTEAFF. CDR3 sequence (DNA): TGTGCCACCAGCACTCGGACAGGGGCGGGGAGGACTGAAGCTTTCTTT. The full variable domain, in which reference TRBV15 and TRBJ1-1 provide the parts outside the CDR3, is DAMVIQNPRYQVTQFGKPVTLSCSQTLNHNVMYWYQQKSSQAPKLLFHYYDKDFNNEADTPDNFQSRRPNTSFCFLDIRSPGLGDTAMYLCATSTRTGAGRTEAFFGQGTRLTVV.

Here the CDR3 DNA reads TGTGCCAGCAGCTCTCGTACAGGGGTAGCTTTCTTT. Protein sequence: CASSSRTGVAFF. The chain recombines TRBV11-3 with TRBJ1-1; 7 bases fit TRBD1. The germline V gene encodes CDR1 SGHNT and CDR2 YENEEA. With V trimmed by 4 bases and J by 10 bases, 6 bases remained unmatched. The CDR3 runs 12 residues. The variable domain in full, completed from reference TRBV11-3 and TRBJ1-1, reads EAGVVQSPRYKIIEKKQPVAFWCNPISGHNTLYWYLQNLGQGPELLIRYENEEAVDDSQLPKDRFSAERLKGVDSTLKIQPAELGDSAVYLCASSSRTGVAFFGQGTRLTVV.

CDR3 bases: TGTGCCAGCAGTGACGGGCTAGCGACAGATACGCAGTATTTT. Translating gives CASSDGLATDTQYF. This chain connects TRBV6-1 to TRBJ2-3, with D tentatively TRBD2 (6 bases). Trimming removed 3 bases at V and 3 bases at J, with 10 bases between. Germline loops: CDR1 MNHNS, CDR2 SASEGT. The CDR3 runs 14 residues.

The V call is TRBV7-3, the J call TRBJ2-1, with D unclear. CDR1 is SGHTA and CDR2 is FQGTGA in the germline V gene. V lost 0 bases, J lost 12 bases, and 15 bases lay in between. This CDR3 spans 14 amino acids. The CDR3 coding sequence is TGTGCCAGCAGCTTAACGCGTAGCACTCTCGGGCAGTTCTTC. Amino acid sequence: CASSLTRSTLGQFF.

CDR3 DNA: TGTGCCAGCAGACCGGGGGGGCGGGAGACCCAGTACTTC. It codes for CASRPGGRETQYF. The chain employs TRBV6-5 and TRBJ2-5; 8 nucleotides align to TRBD2. The CDR3 has 13 residues. CDR1 and CDR2 from the germline V gene are MNHEY and SVGAGI. Losses at the gene ends were 6 bases for V and 5 bases for J; bases not matched to a gene: 5.

The V and J genes are TRBV4-3 and TRBJ1-4; D gene unclear. Trimming removed 1 base at V and 8 bases at J, with 11 bases between. CDR1 and CDR2 (germline): LGHNA, YSLEER. The CDR3 loop spans 14 amino acids. The CDR3 region has the DNA TGCGCCAGCAGCCAAGCCGTTGCGATGGAAAAACTGTTTTTT. This translates into CASSQAVAMEKLFF.

The chain links TRBV6-1 to TRBJ1-3, with a weak D call TRBD1 (6 bases). This CDR3 comprises 14 residues. The V end lost 6 bases, the J end lost 1 base, and 10 bases lay between the germline ends. In germline, CDR1 is MNHNS, CDR2 SASEGT. This CDR3 reads CASREQGSGNTIYF. CDR3 nucleotide sequence: TGTGCCAGCAGGGAACAGGGATCTGGAAACACCATATATTTT.

V is TRBV6-5 and J is TRBJ1-1; D uncertain. Germline V CDR1 and CDR2: MNHEY, SVGAGI. Between the trimmed V and J ends, which lost 8 bases and 6 bases, there was a span of 16 bases. This CDR3 is built from 13 residues. This CDR3 is CASSPQIPAEAFF. CDR3 in DNA: TGTGCCAGCTCCCCCCAGATCCCCGCTGAAGCTTTCTTT.

The J gene is TRBJ1-5, the V gene TRBV6-6, with D unclear. The V end was cut by 1 base, the J end by 7 bases, with 5 bases between. The CDR3 is 12 residues long. The V gene's germline CDR1 is MNHNY and CDR2 SVGAGI (reference sequence). CDR3 DNA: TGTGCCAGCAGTTACTTACGGCAGCCCCAGCATTTT. Encoded protein: CASSYLRQPQHF.

V gene TRBV5-8 combines with J gene TRBJ1-2; 7 nucleotides align to TRBD1. Germline values: CDR1 SGHTS, CDR2 YDEGEE. The CDR3 has 13 amino acids. Trimming at V came to 5 bases and at J to 3 bases, leaving 4 bases not matched to a gene. The CDR3 DNA is TGTGCCAGCAGTTCCGGACAGGACTATGGCTACACCTTC. As protein: CASSSGQDYGYTF.

This chain uses TRBV7-9 with TRBJ1-1, with TRBD1 identical over 10 bases. The germline gives CDR1 SEHNR, CDR2 FQNEAQ (reference sequence). The CDR3 extends over 14 amino acids. V was clipped by 3 bases and J by 6 bases; unmatched bases: 4. The DNA for the CDR3 is TGTGCCAGCAGCTTTAGGGACAGGGGCCCTGAAGCTTTCTTT. Translation: CASSFRDRGPEAFF.

This clone has just one count. J is TRBJ2-7 and V is TRBV29-1; TRBD1 is a possible D gene (6 bases). The CDR3 contains 13 residues. Germline V gene sequence: CDR1 SQVTM, CDR2 ANQGSEA. V was shortened by 6 bases and J by 1 base, with 13 bases between the two germline ends. The CDR3 loop is CSVRGRVSYEQYF. CDR3 bases: TGCAGCGTCAGGGGACGGGTGTCCTACGAGCAGTACTTC.

V is TRBV7-3 and J is TRBJ2-3, with 10 bases that match TRBD2. CDR3 size: 18 residues. The germline V gene has CDR1 SGHTA and CDR2 FQGTGA. V shed 5 bases, J shed 4 bases, and the junction held 15 bases outside the gene matches. The CDR3 here is CASSPQPTGTSVSDTQYF. For the CDR3, the DNA is TGTGCCAGCAGCCCGCAACCGACCGGGACTAGCGTCTCAGATACGCAGTATTTT.

The J gene is TRBJ2-2, the V gene TRBV7-9; TRBD1 is a possible D gene (6 bases). CDR1 and CDR2 (germline): SEHNR, FQNEAQ (reference sequence). This CDR3 comprises 17 residues. The V end lost 0 bases, the J end lost 1 base, and 12 bases lay between the germline ends. This CDR3 is CASSLAPGVKNTGELFF. CDR3 in DNA: TGTGCCAGCAGCTTAGCCCCAGGGGTAAAGAACACCGGGGAGCTGTTTTTT.